Below are 8 T cell receptor beta chains sequenced from a single sample in a study of CD8 T cells in Susac syndrome. RNA amounts of about 0.5 to 1 ug underwent reverse transcription with random hexamers. TCRdb recomputed calls from the immunoSEQ multiplex PCR reads with MiXCR, one row per CDR3 protein. The sample records approximately 180,000 distinct CDR3 sequences, around 94% being singletons. The sequencing input was CD4+ T cells from PBMCs. The receptors originated from a human donor with Susac syndrome.

The genes are TRBV12-5 and TRBJ2-1, with 11 bases identical to TRBD2. The V gene's germline CDR1 is LGHNT and CDR2 FRNRAP. With V trimmed by 0 bases and J by 6 bases, 10 bases remained unmatched. The CDR3 consists of 18 residues. DNA of the CDR3: TGTGCTAGTGGTTTGGTACGAACAGGGACTAGCGGAATCAATGAGCAGTTCTTC. Translated: CASGLVRTGTSGINEQFF.

The rearrangement uses TRBV18 and TRBJ1-5; D call uncertain. Trimming pared 2 bases from V and 4 bases from J, leaving 6 bases between. CDR1 and CDR2 from the germline V gene are KGHSH and LQKENI. The length of the CDR3 is 13 residues. CDR3 amino acids: CASSPGRNQPQHF. The CDR3 bases are TGTGCCAGCTCACCAGGGCGGAATCAGCCCCAGCATTTT.

The chain uses TRBV5-1 and TRBJ2-1, with D unresolved. Germline values: CDR1 SGHRS, CDR2 YFSETQ. The CDR3 sequence is 14 residues long. V lost 2 bases to trimming and J lost 0 bases, with 6 bases between them. The CDR3 spells CASSFDGSYNEQFF. DNA for the CDR3: TGCGCCAGCAGCTTCGACGGCTCCTACAATGAGCAGTTCTTC.

The CDR3 DNA reads as TGTGCCAGCAGTGATCGTCAGGGGGACAGCACAGATACGCAGTATTTT. Its translation is CASSDRQGDSTDTQYF. The chain combines TRBV2 with TRBJ2-3; 7 bases fit TRBD1. Germline loops: CDR1 SNHLY, CDR2 FYNNEI. With 3 bases clipped from V and 0 bases from J, the junction kept 6 bases outside the gene matches. The CDR3 runs to 16 residues.

The gene calls are TRBV6-2 or TRBV6-3 and TRBJ2-7; 14 bases align to TRBD2. V was clipped by 2 bases and J by 3 bases; unmatched bases: 9. This CDR3 region has 18 residues. Germline V CDR1 and CDR2: MNHEY, SVGEGT. CDR3 nucleotide sequence: TGTGCCAGCAGTTACCCTGGGACTAGCGGGAGACTTTACTACGAGCAGTACTTC. Protein: CASSYPGTSGRLYYEQYF.

V and J are TRBV11-2 and TRBJ2-1, with 7 bases identical to TRBD2. J lost 6 bases, V lost 3 bases, and 5 bases had no gene match. The CDR3 length is 14 residues. Germline CDR1 reads SGHAT; CDR2 reads FQNNGV. The CDR3 bases are TGTGCCAGCAGCTTTGGCGGGAGTTTCAATGAGCAGTTCTTC. It codes for CASSFGGSFNEQFF.

Here the CDR3 reads CASSYIWAFEQYF. The CDR3 DNA reads TGTGCCAGCAGTTATATTTGGGCATTCGAGCAGTACTTC. The chain has TRBV6-2 or TRBV6-3 and TRBJ2-7; D is unclear. Trimming took 3 bases from V and 6 from J, leaving 12 bases between them. CDR3 length equals 13 residues. Germline values: CDR1 MNHEY, CDR2 SVGEGT.

The chain is built from TRBV10-3 and TRBJ1-2, with D unclear. CDR3 length: 14 residues. Germline CDR1 ENHRY, CDR2 SYGVKD. The V end was cut by 0 bases, the J end by 5 bases, with 10 bases between. The CDR3 nucleotides are TGTGCCATCAGTGAGTCGCAGCAGGATTATGGCTACACCTTC. As protein: CAISESQQDYGYTF.